The 19 T cell receptor beta chains reported below all come from one sample, sequenced in a study of T cell repertoires in cytomegalovirus infection (dated by TCRdb to the late 2010s). Sequencing used an Illumina HiSeq 1500. Through fastp at Q25 and MiXCR, TCRdb rebuilt clones from the public reads, retaining in-frame beta chains. One record per CDR3 amino acid sequence lists the most common genes and DNA. The sample profile shows about 740,000 distinct CDR3 sequences; 33% of them were found once. Around a sixth of the sample comes from the top ten. Per the publication, the treatment or condition label means: in vitro stimulation with specific CMV peptide epitopes to enrich CMV-specific T cells. No antigens are known for them. The input for sequencing was cultured PBMCs, taken from culture after CMV antigen stimulation. The receptors were gathered from a human donor in good health (CMV status not recorded). Some clones in this sample may be carry-over from other donors' samples.

This clonotype came up many times. The chain has TRBV7-2 and TRBJ1-3, with TRBD1 identical over 7 bases. Germline-derived CDR1 and CDR2 are SGHTA and FQGNSA. The CDR3 runs to 15 residues. V was pared by 8 bases and J by 0 bases, with 7 bases of the junction left unmatched. The CDR3 reads CASHRGGYSGNTIYF. Written as DNA, the CDR3 is TGTGCCAGCCACCGAGGGGGCTACTCTGGAAACACCATATATTTT.

This clonotype was counted between two and nine times. The chain combines TRBV15 with TRBJ1-1, with a tentative D call TRBD1 (5 bases). Germline values: CDR1 LNHNV, CDR2 YYDKDF (reference sequence). Deletions cut 5 bases from V and 2 bases from J, with 12 bases between. The CDR3 has 14 amino acids. The CDR3 loop reads CATSGGTVNTEAFF. The CDR3 nucleotides read TGTGCCACCAGCGGAGGGACCGTAAACACTGAAGCTTTCTTT.

J is TRBJ2-7 and V is TRBV5-1; TRBD1 is a possible D gene (6 bases). Germline loops: CDR1 SGHRS, CDR2 YFSETQ. The CDR3 runs to 17 residues. The V end lost 3 bases, the J end lost 6 bases, and 25 bases lay between the germline ends. CDR3 in amino acids: CASSSRPPGHLSGEQYF. In DNA form, the CDR3 reads TGCGCCAGCAGCTCCCGACCCCCGGGACACCTCTCTGGCGAGCAGTACTTC.

The rearrangement links TRBV6-5 to TRBJ1-5; unclear D gene. The V and J ends lost 6 bases and 3 bases respectively, with 12 bases between them. The CDR3 length is 14 residues. From germline, CDR1 is MNHEY and CDR2 SVGAGI. CDR3 sequence: CASSRDTTNQPQHF. The DNA of the CDR3 is TGTGCCAGCAGCCGCGATACTACCAATCAGCCCCAGCATTTT.

This clonotype was counted between two and nine times. The rearrangement joins TRBV12-3 or TRBV12-4 to TRBJ1-6, with D uncertain. The CDR3 sequence is 14 residues long. Trimming took off 6 bases at V and 2 bases at J, with 8 bases between the two ends. In DNA form, the CDR3 reads TGTGCCAGCAGCCTTCGGGCCTATAATTCACCCCTCCACTTT. This encodes CASSLRAYNSPLHF.

This sequence joins TRBV19 and TRBJ2-7; TRBD2 matches at 7 bases. CDR3 length equals 14 residues. The V segment lost 5 bases and the J segment 0 bases; nucleotides outside the gene matches: 4. The germline gives CDR1 LNHDA, CDR2 SQIVND (reference sequence). The CDR3 reads CASSAASGSYEQYF. CDR3 sequence (DNA): TGTGCCAGTAGTGCGGCTAGCGGCTCCTACGAGCAGTACTTC.

This chain joins TRBV12-3 or TRBV12-4 and TRBJ1-1, with D perhaps TRBD1 (6 bases). The CDR3 is 15 residues long. The germline V and J ends were trimmed by 6 bases and 3 bases, with 17 bases remaining between them. The CDR3 bases are TGTGCCAGCAGATCCGGGGGGGGCAGGGACACTGAAGCTTTCTTT. This codes for CASRSGGGRDTEAFF.

V usage is TRBV5-6 and J usage is TRBJ1-1; D remains ambiguous. The CDR3 length is 12 residues. Trimming took 3 bases from V and 11 from J, leaving 14 bases between them. The germline CDR1 and CDR2 sequences are SGHDT and YYEEEE. The CDR3 DNA is TGTGCCAGCAGCTCGCTTGGCCGTCGGGCTTTCTTT. It codes for CASSSLGRRAFF. The full variable domain, with the rest looked up from reference TRBV5-6 and TRBJ1-1, is DAGVTQSPTHLIKTRGQQVTLRCSPKSGHDTVSWYQQALGQGPQFIFQYYEEEERQRGNFPDRFSGHQFPNYSSELNVNALLLGDSALYLCASSSLGRRAFFGQGTRLTVV.

This clonotype was picked up a small number of times. This chain links TRBV29-1 with TRBJ1-1; TRBD1 matches 8 bases. Germline CDR1 and CDR2: SQVTM and ANQGSEA. CDR3 length: 14 residues. V lost 6 bases to trimming and J lost 2 bases; unmatched junction nucleotides: 8. CDR3 in amino acids: CSVAQGGVNTEAFF. The CDR3 DNA reads as TGCAGCGTCGCACAGGGGGGGGTCAACACTGAAGCTTTCTTT.

The chain carries TRBV19 and TRBJ1-5; TRBD1 agrees at 7 bases. Germline lookup yields CDR1 LNHDA and CDR2 SQIVND (reference sequence). The CDR3 has 14 amino acids. The CDR3 region is CGTNDRVVNQPQHF. The DNA for the CDR3 is TGTGGTACGAACGACAGGGTAGTCAATCAGCCCCAGCATTTT.

This clonotype was counted only a few times. The chain joins TRBV19 to TRBJ2-7, with D perhaps assigned TRBD1 or TRBD2 (5 bases each). V lost 10 bases and J lost 5, with 24 bases in between. Germline V lookup: CDR1 LNHDA, CDR2 SQIVND (reference sequence). The CDR3 loop spans 15 amino acids. The CDR3 sequence: CATSGTGPSSDEQYF. CDR3 sequence (DNA): TGTGCCACCTCCGGGACGGGCCCTTCGAGCGACGAGCAGTACTTC. The full variable domain, with the rest looked up from reference TRBV19 and TRBJ2-7, is DGGITQSPKYLFRKEGQNVTLSCEQNLNHDAMYWYRQDPGQGLRLIYYSQIVNDFQKGDIAEGYSVSREKKESFPLTVTSAQKNPTAFYLCATSGTGPSSDEQYFGPGTRLTVT.

The chain links TRBV7-8 to TRBJ2-2; D may be TRBD2 (5 bases). Trimming left V 5 bases short and J 4 bases short, with 11 bases between. The CDR3 is 14 residues long. Germline CDR1 and CDR2: SGHVS and FQNEAQ. The CDR3 loop reads CASSRRPGTGELFF. In DNA, the CDR3 is TGTGCCAGCAGCCGGAGGCCGGGCACCGGGGAGCTGTTTTTT. Using reference TRBV7-8 and TRBJ2-2 for the parts outside the CDR3, the full variable domain is GAGVSQSPRYKVAKRGQDVALRCDPISGHVSLFWYQQALGQGPEFLTYFQNEAQLDKSGLPSDRFFAERPEGSVSTLKIQRTQQEDSAVYLCASSRRPGTGELFFGEGSRLTVL.

The chain couples TRBV20-1 to TRBJ2-3; D possibly uses TRBD1 or TRBD2 (6 bases each). The V gene lost 4 bases and the J gene lost 0 bases, with 11 bases spanning the gap. This CDR3 is 14 amino acids long. Germline CDR1 DFQATT, CDR2 SNEGSKA (reference sequence). The CDR3 loop is CSAIGGSSTDTQYF. CDR3 DNA: TGCAGTGCTATCGGGGGCTCTAGCACAGATACGCAGTATTTT.

The count of this clonotype is one. The rearrangement joins TRBV4-1 to TRBJ2-2; 10 nucleotides match TRBD2. CDR1 and CDR2 (germline): MGHRA, YSYEKL. The CDR3 runs to 20 residues. The ends lost 6 bases at V and 1 base at J; junction bases unmatched: 17. The DNA of the CDR3 is TGCGCCAGCAGAAATGGGCCCCGGCGGACTAGCGGTAGGAACACCGGGGAGCTGTTTTTT. It codes for CASRNGPRRTSGRNTGELFF.

This clonotype was found many times. The chain is built from TRBV7-2 and TRBJ2-1, with TRBD2 identical over 14 bases. After removal of 5 bases from V and 3 bases from J, the junction contained 12 bases not matched to a gene. CDR1 is SGHTA, CDR2 FQGNSA, per germline. CDR3 length: 19 amino acids. The CDR3 sequence is CASSTPGTSGGTVYNEQFF. Written as DNA, the CDR3 is TGTGCCAGCAGCACTCCCGGGACTAGCGGGGGAACCGTCTACAATGAGCAGTTCTTC.

V gene TRBV6-2 or TRBV6-3 combines with J gene TRBJ1-1; 7 bases line up with TRBD1. Trimming removed 2 bases from V and 0 bases from J; junction bases left unmatched: 3. This CDR3 has 15 residues. Germline V lookup: CDR1 MNHEY, CDR2 SVGEGT. CDR3 bases: TGTGCCAGCAGTTACGGGACAGTGATGAACACTGAAGCTTTCTTT. Translated: CASSYGTVMNTEAFF.

V usage is TRBV4-1 and J usage is TRBJ2-1; D perhaps matches TRBD1 (5 bases). The CDR3 is 14 residues long. Germline V gene sequence: CDR1 MGHRA, CDR2 YSYEKL. The V end was cut by 1 base, the J end by 5 bases, with 9 bases between. In DNA, the CDR3 is TGCGCCAGCAGCCAAGTCCCAGGGAACAATGAGCAGTTCTTC. Its protein product is CASSQVPGNNEQFF.

In its sample, this clonotype was seen a few times. The chain employs TRBV7-2 and TRBJ1-2; 8 bases are shared with TRBD1. Per the germline V gene, CDR1 is SGHTA and CDR2 is FQGNSA. The CDR3 runs 14 residues. J was trimmed by 7 bases and V by 4 bases; bases with no gene match: 8. CDR3 in amino acids: CASSSRTGLAGYTF. The CDR3 DNA is TGTGCCAGCAGCTCCCGGACAGGGCTTGCTGGCTACACCTTC.

This clonotype showed up many times. This sequence joins TRBV7-8 and TRBJ2-1; unclear D gene. Germline V gene lookup returns CDR1 SGHVS and CDR2 FQNEAQ. V lost 4 bases to trimming and J lost 7 bases, with 11 bases between them. The CDR3 has 13 residues. CDR3 region: CASSYPLRNEQFF. CDR3 DNA: TGTGCCAGCAGCTACCCCCTCCGGAATGAGCAGTTCTTC.